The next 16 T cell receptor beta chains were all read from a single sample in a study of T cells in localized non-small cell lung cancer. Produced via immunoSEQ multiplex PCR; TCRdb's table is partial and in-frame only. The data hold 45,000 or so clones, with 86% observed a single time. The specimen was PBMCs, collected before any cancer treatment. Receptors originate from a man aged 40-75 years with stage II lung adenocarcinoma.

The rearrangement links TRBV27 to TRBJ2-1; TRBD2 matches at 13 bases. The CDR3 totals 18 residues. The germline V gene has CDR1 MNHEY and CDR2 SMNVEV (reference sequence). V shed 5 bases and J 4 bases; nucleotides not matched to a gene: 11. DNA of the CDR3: TGTGCCAGCAGTCCTATACCACTAGCGGGGGGGCCATACAATGAGCAGTTCTTC. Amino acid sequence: CASSPIPLAGGPYNEQFF.

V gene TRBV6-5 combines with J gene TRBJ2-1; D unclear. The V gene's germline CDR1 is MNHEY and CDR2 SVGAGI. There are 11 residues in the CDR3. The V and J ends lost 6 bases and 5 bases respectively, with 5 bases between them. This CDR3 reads CASSQNNEQFF. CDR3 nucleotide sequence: TGTGCCAGCAGCCAAAACAATGAGCAGTTCTTC.

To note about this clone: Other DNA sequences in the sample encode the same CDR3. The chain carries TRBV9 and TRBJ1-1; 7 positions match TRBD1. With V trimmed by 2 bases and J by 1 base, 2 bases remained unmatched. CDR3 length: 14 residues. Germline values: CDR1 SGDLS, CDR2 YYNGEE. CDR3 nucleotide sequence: TGTGCCAGCAGCGTTTCAGGGGGGAACACTGAAGCTTTCTTT. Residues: CASSVSGGNTEAFF.

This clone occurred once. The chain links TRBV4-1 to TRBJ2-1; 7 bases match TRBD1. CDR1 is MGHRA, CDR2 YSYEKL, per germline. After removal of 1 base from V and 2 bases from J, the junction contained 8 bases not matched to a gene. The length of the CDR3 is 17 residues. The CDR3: CASSQVPGQVPYNEQFF. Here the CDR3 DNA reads TGCGCCAGCAGCCAAGTCCCAGGACAGGTCCCCTACAATGAGCAGTTCTTC.

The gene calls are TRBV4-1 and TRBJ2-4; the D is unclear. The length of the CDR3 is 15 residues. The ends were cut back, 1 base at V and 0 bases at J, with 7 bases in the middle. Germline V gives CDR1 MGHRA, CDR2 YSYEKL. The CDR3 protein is CASSQVDGAKNIQYF. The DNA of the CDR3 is TGCGCCAGCAGCCAAGTAGACGGAGCCAAAAACATTCAGTACTTC.

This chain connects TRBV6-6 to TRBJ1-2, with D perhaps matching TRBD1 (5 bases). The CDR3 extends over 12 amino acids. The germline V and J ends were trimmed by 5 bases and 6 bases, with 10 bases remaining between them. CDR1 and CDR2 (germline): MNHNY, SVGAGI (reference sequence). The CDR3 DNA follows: TGTGCCAGCAGTGGCCCAGGGAATGGCTACACCTTC. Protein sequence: CASSGPGNGYTF.

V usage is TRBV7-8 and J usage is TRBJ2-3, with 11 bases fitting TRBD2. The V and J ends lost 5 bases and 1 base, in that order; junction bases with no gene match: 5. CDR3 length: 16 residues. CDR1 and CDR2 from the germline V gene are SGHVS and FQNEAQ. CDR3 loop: CASSTPLAGGTDTQYF. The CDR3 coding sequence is TGTGCCAGCAGCACGCCACTAGCGGGGGGCACAGATACGCAGTATTTT.

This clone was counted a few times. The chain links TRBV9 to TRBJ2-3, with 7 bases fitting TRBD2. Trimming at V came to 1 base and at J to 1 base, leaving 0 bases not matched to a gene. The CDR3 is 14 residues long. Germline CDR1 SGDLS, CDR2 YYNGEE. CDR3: CASSVSGGTDTQYF. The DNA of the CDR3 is TGTGCCAGCAGCGTAAGCGGGGGCACAGATACGCAGTATTTT.

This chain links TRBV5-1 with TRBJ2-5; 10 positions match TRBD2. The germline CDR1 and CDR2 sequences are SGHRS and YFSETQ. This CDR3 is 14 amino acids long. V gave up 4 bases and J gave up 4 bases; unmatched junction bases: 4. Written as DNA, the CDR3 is TGCGCCAGCAGCCTCACTAGCGGGACAGAGACCCAGTACTTC. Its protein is CASSLTSGTETQYF. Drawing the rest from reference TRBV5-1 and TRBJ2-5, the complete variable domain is KAGVTQTPRYLIKTRGQQVTLSCSPISGHRSVSWYQQTPGQGLQFLFEYFSETQRNKGNFPGRFSGRQFSNSRSEMNVSTLELGDSALYLCASSLTSGTETQYFGPGTRLLVL.

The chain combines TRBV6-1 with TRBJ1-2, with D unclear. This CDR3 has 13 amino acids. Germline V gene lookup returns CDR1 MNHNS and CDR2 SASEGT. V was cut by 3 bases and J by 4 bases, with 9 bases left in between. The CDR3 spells CASSEAVPYGYTF. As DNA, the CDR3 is TGTGCCAGCAGTGAGGCAGTGCCCTATGGCTACACCTTC.

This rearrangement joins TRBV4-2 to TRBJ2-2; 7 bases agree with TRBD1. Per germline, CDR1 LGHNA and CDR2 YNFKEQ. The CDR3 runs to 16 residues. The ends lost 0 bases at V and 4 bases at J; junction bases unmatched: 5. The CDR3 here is CASSQERQGGTGELFF. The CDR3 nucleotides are TGTGCCAGCAGCCAAGAGAGACAGGGCGGCACCGGGGAGCTGTTTTTT.

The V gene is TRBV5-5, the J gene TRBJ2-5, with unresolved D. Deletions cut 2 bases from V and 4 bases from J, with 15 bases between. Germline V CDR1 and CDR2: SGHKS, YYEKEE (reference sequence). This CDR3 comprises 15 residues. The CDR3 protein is CASSFGFTSPETQYF. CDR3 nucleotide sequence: TGTGCCAGCAGCTTTGGTTTCACATCCCCAGAGACCCAGTACTTC.

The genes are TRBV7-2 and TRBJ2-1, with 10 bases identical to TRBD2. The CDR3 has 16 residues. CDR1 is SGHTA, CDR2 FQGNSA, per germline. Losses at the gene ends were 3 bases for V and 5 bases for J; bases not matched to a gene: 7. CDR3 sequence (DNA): TGTGCCAGCAGCTTTTTTAGCGGGGGGAGGAACAATGAGCAGTTCTTC. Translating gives CASSFFSGGRNNEQFF.

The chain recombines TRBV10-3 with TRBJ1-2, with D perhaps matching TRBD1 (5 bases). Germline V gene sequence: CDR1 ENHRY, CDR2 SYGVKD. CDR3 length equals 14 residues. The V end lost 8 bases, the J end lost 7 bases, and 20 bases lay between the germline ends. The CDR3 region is CAIADDRPKGGYTF. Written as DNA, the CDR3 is TGTGCCATCGCCGACGACAGACCGAAGGGTGGCTACACCTTC.

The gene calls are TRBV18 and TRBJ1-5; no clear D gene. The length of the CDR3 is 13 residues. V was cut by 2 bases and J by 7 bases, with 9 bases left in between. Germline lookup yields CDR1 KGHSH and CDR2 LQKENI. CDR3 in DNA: TGTGCCAGCTCACCAGAGAGGTACCAGCCCCAGCATTTT. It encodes CASSPERYQPQHF. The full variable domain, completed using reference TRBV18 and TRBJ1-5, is NAGVMQNPRHLVRRRGQEARLRCSPMKGHSHVYWYRQLPEEGLKFMVYLQKENIIDESGMPKERFSAEFPKEGPSILRIQQVVRGDSAAYFCASSPERYQPQHFGDGTRLSIL.

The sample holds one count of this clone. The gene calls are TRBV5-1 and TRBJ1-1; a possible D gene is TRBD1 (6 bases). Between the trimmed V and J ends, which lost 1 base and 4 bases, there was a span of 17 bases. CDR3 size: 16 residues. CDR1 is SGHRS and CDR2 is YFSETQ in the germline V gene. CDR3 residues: CASSLRTDISGTEAFF. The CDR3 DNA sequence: TGCGCCAGCAGCTTGAGGACAGATATTTCGGGCACTGAAGCTTTCTTT. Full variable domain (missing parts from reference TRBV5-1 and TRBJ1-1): KAGVTQTPRYLIKTRGQQVTLSCSPISGHRSVSWYQQTPGQGLQFLFEYFSETQRNKGNFPGRFSGRQFSNSRSEMNVSTLELGDSALYLCASSLRTDISGTEAFFGQGTRLTVV.